This TCR beta chain was sequenced in a study of cytomegalovirus exposure and HLA in healthy donors. Study-level findings and limits: Reportedly, HLA-A and HLA-B alleles of most subjects were accurately predicted from TCR beta. Approximately 17,000 TCR beta sequences were associated with HLA alleles at 0.05 false discovery rate in a later analysis.

Both 60 Vbeta primers and 13 Jbeta primers went into the PCR. TCRdb's copy holds only in-frame clones and misses some; the assay was immunoSEQ multiplex PCR. The sample yields 99,000 or so clones, approximately 80% seen once. The V segment lost 5 bases and the J segment 0 bases; nucleotides outside the gene matches: 1. The CDR3 is 15 amino acids. Germline-derived CDR1 and CDR2 are SGHDT and YYEEEE. Comment on this clone: What it binds is not known.

The specimen sequenced was PBMCs. The V gene is TRBV5-6, the J gene TRBJ2-3; 12 bases are a match to TRBD1. The source is a woman aged 18-29 years in good health and CMV-seropositive. CDR3 sequence reads: CASRGQGASTDTQYF. The CDR3 nucleotides are TGTGCCAGCAGGGGACAGGGGGCAAGCACAGATACGCAGTATTTT.